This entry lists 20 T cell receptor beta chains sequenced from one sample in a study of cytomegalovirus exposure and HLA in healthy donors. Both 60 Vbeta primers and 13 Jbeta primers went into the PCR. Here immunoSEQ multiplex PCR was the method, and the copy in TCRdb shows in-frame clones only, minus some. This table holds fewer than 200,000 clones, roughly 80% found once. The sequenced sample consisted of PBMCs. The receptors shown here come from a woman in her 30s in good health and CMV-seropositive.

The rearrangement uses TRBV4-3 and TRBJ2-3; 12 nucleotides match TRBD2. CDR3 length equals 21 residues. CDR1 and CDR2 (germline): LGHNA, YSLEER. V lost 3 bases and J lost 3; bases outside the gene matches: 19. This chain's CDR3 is CASSQRLTGLAGGIGTDTQYF. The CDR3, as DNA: TGCGCCAGCAGCCAGCGGTTAACGGGGCTAGCGGGGGGGATCGGGACAGATACGCAGTATTTT.

CDR3: CASSFQAARNYGYTF. The CDR3 nucleotides read TGTGCCAGCAGTTTCCAGGCAGCCCGTAACTATGGCTACACCTTC. V is TRBV28 and J is TRBJ1-2, with D unclear. Trimming cost V 3 bases and J 1 base, with 12 bases left between them. The CDR3 is made up of 15 amino acids. Germline CDR1 MDHEN, CDR2 SYDVKM.

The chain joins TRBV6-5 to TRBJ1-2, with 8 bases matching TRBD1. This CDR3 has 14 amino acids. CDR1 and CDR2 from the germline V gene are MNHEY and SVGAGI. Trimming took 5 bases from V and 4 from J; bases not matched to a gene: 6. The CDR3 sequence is CASSEGQGGYGYTF. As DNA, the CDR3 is TGTGCCAGCAGTGAAGGACAGGGCGGCTATGGCTACACCTTC.

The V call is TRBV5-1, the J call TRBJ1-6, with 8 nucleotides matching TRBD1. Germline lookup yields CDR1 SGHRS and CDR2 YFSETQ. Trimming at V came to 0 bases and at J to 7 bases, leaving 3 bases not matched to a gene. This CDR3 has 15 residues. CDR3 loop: CASSLVGQGNSPLHF. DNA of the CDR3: TGCGCCAGCAGCTTGGTAGGACAGGGAAATTCACCCCTCCACTTT. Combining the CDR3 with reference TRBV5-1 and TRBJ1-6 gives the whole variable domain KAGVTQTPRYLIKTRGQQVTLSCSPISGHRSVSWYQQTPGQGLQFLFEYFSETQRNKGNFPGRFSGRQFSNSRSEMNVSTLELGDSALYLCASSLVGQGNSPLHFGNGTRLTVT.

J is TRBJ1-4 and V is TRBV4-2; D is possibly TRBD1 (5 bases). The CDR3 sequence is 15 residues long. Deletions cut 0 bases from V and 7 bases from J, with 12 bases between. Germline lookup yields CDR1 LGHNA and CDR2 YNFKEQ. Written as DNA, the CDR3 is TGTGCCAGCAGCCAAGATGCAGGGCTTGGTGAAAAACTGTTTTTT. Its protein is CASSQDAGLGEKLFF.

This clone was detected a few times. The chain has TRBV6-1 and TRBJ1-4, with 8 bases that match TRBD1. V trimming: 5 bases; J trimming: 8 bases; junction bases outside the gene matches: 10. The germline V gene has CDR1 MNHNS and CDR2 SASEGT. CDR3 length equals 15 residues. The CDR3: CASSQWTGKEEKLFF. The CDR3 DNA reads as TGTGCCAGCAGTCAGTGGACAGGGAAGGAAGAAAAACTGTTTTTT.

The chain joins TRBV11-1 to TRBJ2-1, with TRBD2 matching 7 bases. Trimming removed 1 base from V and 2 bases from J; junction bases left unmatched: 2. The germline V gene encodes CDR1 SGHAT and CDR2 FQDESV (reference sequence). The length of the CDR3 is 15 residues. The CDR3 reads CASSLDGLAYNEQFF. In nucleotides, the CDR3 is TGTGCCAGCAGCTTAGATGGACTAGCCTACAATGAGCAGTTCTTC. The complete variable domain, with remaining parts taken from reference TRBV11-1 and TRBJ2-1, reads EAEVAQSPRYKITEKSQAVAFWCDPISGHATLYWYRQILGQGPELLVQFQDESVVDDSQLPKDRFSAERLKGVDSTLKIQPAELGDSAMYLCASSLDGLAYNEQFFGPGTRLTVL.

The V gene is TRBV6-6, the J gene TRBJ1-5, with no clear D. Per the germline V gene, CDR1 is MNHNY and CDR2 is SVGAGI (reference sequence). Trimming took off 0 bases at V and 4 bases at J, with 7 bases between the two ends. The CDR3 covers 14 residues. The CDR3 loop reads CASSYSRLNQPQHF. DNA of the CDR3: TGTGCCAGCAGTTACTCGAGACTTAATCAGCCCCAGCATTTT.

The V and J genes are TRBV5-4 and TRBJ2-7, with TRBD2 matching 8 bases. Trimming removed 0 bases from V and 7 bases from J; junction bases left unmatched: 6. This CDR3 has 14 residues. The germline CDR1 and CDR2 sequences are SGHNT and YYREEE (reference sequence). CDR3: CASSLAGGPGEQYF. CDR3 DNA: TGTGCCAGCAGCTTGGCGGGGGGGCCCGGGGAGCAGTACTTC.

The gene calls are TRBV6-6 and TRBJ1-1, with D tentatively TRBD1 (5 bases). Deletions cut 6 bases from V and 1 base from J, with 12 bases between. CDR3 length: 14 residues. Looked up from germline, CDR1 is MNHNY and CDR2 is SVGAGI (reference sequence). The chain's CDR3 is CASSHVRGNTEAFF. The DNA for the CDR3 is TGTGCCAGCAGCCACGTTAGGGGGAACACTGAAGCTTTCTTT.

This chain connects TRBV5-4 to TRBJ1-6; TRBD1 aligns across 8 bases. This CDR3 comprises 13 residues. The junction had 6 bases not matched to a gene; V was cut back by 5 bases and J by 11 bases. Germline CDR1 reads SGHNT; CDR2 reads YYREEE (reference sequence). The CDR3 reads CASRDRQGTPLHF. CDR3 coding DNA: TGTGCCAGCAGAGACCGACAGGGGACACCCCTCCACTTT.

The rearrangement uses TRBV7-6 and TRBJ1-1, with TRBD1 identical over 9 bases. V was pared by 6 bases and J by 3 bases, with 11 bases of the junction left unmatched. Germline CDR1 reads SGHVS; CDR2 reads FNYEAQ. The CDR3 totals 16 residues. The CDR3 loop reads CASSPGHTGGHTEAFF. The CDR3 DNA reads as TGTGCCAGCAGTCCCGGTCACACAGGGGGCCACACTGAAGCTTTCTTT.

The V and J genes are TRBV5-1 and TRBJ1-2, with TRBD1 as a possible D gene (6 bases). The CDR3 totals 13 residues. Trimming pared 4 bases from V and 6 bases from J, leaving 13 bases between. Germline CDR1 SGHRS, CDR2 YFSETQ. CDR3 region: CASSQQGIDGYTF. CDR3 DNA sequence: TGCGCCAGCAGCCAACAGGGAATCGATGGCTACACCTTC. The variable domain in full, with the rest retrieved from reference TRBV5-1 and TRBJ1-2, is KAGVTQTPRYLIKTRGQQVTLSCSPISGHRSVSWYQQTPGQGLQFLFEYFSETQRNKGNFPGRFSGRQFSNSRSEMNVSTLELGDSALYLCASSQQGIDGYTFGSGTRLTVV.

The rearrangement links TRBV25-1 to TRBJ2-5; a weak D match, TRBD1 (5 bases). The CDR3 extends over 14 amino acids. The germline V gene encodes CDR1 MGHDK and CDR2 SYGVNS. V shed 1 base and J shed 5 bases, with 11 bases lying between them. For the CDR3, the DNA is TGTGCCAGCAGTGAATTCAAGGGGTGGGAGACCCAGTACTTC. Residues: CASSEFKGWETQYF.

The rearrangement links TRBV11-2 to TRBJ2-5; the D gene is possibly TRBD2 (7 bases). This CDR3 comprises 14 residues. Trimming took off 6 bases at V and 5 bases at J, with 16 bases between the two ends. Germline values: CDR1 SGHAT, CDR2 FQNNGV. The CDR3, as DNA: TGTGCCAGCAGTAGGATACGGGGGGCGGAGACCCAGTACTTC. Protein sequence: CASSRIRGAETQYF.

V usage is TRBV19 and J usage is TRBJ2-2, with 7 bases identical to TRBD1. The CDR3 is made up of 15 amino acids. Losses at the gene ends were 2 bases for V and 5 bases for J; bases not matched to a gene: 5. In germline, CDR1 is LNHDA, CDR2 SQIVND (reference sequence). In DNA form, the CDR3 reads TGTGCCAGTAGTATACCCGACAGGGTTACCGGGGAGCTGTTTTTT. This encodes CASSIPDRVTGELFF.

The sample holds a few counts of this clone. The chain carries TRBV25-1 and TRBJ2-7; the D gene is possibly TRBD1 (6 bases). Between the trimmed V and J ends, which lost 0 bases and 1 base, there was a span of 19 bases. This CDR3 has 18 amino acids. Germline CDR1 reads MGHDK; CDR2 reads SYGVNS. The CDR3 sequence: CASSEYAETGDYSYEQYF. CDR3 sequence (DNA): TGTGCCAGCAGTGAATATGCGGAGACAGGTGACTATTCCTACGAGCAGTACTTC.

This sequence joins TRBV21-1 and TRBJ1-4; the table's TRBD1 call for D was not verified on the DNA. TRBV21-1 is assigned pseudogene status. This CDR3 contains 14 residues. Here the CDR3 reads CASSKGRGIEKLFF. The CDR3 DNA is TGTGCCAGCAGCAAGGGAAGGGGGATCGAAAAACTGTTTTTT.

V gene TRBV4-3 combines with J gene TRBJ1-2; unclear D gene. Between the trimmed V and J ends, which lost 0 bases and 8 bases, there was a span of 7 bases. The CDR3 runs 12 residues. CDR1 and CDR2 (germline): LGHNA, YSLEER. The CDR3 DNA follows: TGCGCCAGCAGCCAAGATAGTTTAGGCTACACCTTC. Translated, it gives CASSQDSLGYTF.

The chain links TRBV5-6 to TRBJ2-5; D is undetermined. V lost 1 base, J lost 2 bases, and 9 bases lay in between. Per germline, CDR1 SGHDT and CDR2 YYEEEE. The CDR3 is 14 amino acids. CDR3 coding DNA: TGTGCCAGCAGCTTGTTTTTTAGACAAGAGACCCAGTACTTC. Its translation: CASSLFFRQETQYF.